This T cell receptor (beta chain) came from a study of cytomegalovirus exposure and HLA in healthy donors. Regarding the study as a whole: The majority of TCR sequences were rare, yet some public TCRs appeared in many donors. Specificity for CMV antigens was confirmed in vitro for a few of the CMV-associated chains.

The PCR made use of 60 Vbeta and 13 Jbeta primers. Profiling relied on immunoSEQ multiplex PCR, and the TCRdb table lists in-frame clones only, not all of them. The repertoire consists of some 180,000 clones, with about four fifths occurring once and the leading ten covering 1.5% to 1.7%. Notes on this clone: Its target is unknown.

CDR3 length equals 15 residues. Germline V gene lookup returns CDR1 SGDLS and CDR2 YYNGEE. The J segment lost 5 bases and the V segment lost 0 bases, leaving 4 bases of the junction unmatched. Sequencing was carried out using PBMCs. The chain links TRBV9 to TRBJ1-4, with TRBD1 identical over 7 bases. The clonotype was recovered from a man aged 35-49 years in good health and CMV-seronegative. For the CDR3, the DNA is TGTGCCAGCAGCGTAGATCGACAGGGCAATGAAAAACTGTTTTTT. This encodes CASSVDRQGNEKLFF.